This TCR beta chain was obtained from a study of beta chain features in type 1 diabetes. Overall study results and limits: At VDJ recombination sites, type 1 diabetes patients had fewer insertions and more deleted nucleotides. PCR may have favored shorter templates equally in patients and controls. Shorter TCRB CDR3s, moderately but significantly so, marked every one of the four CD4+ subsets in Type 1 diabetes patients.

As every portion of the isolated RNA was reverse transcribed, the sequencing read expressed TCRB transcripts. Some clones are missing from TCRdb's copy, which holds only in-frame ones; the method was immunoSEQ multiplex PCR. Here the sample spans more than 300,000 clones, over 9.5% being singletons. In the case of this clone: The antigen is not known.

The CDR3 has 12 residues. V was shortened by 1 base and J by 5 bases, with 6 bases between the two germline ends. The V gene's germline CDR1 is SGHNT and CDR2 YENEEA. The sample consisted of naive CD4+ T cells from blood. The chain uses TRBV11-3 and TRBJ2-7; TRBD1 might be the D (5 bases). The TCR was taken from a man aged 18 to 35 in good health. The DNA for the CDR3 is TGTGCCAGCAGCTTAGCAGGGCACGAGCAGTACTTC. Residues: CASSLAGHEQYF.